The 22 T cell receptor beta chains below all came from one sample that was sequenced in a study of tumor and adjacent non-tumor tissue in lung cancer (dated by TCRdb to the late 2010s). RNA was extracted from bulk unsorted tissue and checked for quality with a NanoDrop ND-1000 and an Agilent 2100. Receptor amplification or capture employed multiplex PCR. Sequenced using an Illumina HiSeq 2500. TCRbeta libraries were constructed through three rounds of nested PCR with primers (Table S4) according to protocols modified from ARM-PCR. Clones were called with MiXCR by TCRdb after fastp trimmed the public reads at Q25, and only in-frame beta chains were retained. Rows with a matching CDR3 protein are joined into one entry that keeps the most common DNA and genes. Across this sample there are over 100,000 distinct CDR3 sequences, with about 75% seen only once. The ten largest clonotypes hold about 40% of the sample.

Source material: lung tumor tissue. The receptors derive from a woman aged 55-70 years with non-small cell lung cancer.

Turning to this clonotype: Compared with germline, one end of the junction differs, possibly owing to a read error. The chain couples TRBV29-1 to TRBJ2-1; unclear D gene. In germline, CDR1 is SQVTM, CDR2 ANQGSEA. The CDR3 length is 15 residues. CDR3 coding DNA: TGCAGCGTTGTTGAGAGCAGGTCTCCCTACAATGAGCAGTCCTTC. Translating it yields CSVVESRSPYNEQSF.

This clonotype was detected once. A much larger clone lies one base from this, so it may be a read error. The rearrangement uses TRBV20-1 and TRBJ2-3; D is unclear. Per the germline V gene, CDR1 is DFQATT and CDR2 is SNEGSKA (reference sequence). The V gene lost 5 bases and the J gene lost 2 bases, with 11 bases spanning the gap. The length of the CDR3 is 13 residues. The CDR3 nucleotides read TGCAGTGCTGATTGGTCCTACACAGATACGCAGTATTTT. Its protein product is CSADWSYTDTQYF.

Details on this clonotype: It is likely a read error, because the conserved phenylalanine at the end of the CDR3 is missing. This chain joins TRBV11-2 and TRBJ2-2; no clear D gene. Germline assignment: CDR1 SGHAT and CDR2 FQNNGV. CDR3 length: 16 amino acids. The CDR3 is CASSLVLAAHTGELFY. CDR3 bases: TGTGCAAGCAGCTTAGTATTGGCGGCGCATACCGGGGAGCTGTTTTAT.

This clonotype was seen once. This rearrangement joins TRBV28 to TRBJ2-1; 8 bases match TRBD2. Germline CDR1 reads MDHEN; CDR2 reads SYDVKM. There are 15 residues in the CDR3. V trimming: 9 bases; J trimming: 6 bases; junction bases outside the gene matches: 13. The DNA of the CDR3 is TGTGCCAGGAGCCAAACCCGGACTAGCCGCAATGAGCAGTTCTTC. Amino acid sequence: CARSQTRTSRNEQFF.

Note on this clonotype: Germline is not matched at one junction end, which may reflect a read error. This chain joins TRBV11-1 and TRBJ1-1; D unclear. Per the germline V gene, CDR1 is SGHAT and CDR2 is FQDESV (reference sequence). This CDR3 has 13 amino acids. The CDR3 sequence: CASSRLGSVEVFF. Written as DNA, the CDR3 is TGTGCCAGCAGCCGATTGGGCAGTGTTGAAGTTTTCTTT.

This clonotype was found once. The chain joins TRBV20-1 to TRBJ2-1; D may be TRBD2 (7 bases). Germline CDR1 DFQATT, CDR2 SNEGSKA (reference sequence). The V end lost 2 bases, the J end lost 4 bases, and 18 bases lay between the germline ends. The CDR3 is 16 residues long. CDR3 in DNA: TGCAGTGCTAGAAAGGGTCAAGGGGGGGTGTACAATGAGCAGTTCTTC. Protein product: CSARKGQGGVYNEQFF.

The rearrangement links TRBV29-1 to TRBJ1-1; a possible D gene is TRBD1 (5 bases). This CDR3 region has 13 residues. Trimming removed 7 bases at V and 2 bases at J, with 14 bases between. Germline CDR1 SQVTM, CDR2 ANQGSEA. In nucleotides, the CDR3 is TGCAGCGCCGTACAGGCATTAAACACTGAAGCTTTCTTT. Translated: CSAVQALNTEAFF.

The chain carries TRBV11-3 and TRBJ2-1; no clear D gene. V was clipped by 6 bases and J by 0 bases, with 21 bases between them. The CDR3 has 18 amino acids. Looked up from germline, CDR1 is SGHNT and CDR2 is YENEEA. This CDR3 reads CASSFTDGEISSYNEQFF. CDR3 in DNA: TGTGCCAGCAGTTTTACGGACGGAGAGATTAGCTCCTACAATGAGCAGTTCTTC. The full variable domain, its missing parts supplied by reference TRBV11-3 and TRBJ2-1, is EAGVVQSPRYKIIEKKQPVAFWCNPISGHNTLYWYLQNLGQGPELLIRYENEEAVDDSQLPKDRFSAERLKGVDSTLKIQPAELGDSAVYLCASSFTDGEISSYNEQFFGPGTRLTVL.

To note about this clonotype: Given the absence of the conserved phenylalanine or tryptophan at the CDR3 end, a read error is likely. Here the CDR3 reads CASSSQGPIYGYTI. The CDR3 nucleotides are TGTGCCAGCAGCTCACAGGGCCCAATCTATGGCTACACCATC. The chain uses TRBV11-1 and TRBJ1-2; the D gene is possibly TRBD1 (6 bases). Trimming left V 4 bases short and J 4 bases short, with 13 bases between. Germline V gene sequence: CDR1 SGHAT, CDR2 FQDESV (reference sequence). The CDR3 runs 14 residues.

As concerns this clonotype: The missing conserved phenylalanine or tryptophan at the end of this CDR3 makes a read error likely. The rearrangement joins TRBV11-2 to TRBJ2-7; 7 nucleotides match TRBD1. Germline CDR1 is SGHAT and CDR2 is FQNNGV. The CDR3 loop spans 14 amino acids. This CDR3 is CAGSLSTGTAEQYL. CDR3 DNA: TGTGCTGGCAGCTTATCCACCGGGACAGCCGAGCAGTACTTA.

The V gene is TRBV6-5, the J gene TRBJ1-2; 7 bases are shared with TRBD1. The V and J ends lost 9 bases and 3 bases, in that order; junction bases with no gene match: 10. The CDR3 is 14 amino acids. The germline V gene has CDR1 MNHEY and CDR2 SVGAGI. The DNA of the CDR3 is TGTGCCAGTAGTAGGGTCGGGACAGACTATGGCTACACCTTC. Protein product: CASSRVGTDYGYTF.

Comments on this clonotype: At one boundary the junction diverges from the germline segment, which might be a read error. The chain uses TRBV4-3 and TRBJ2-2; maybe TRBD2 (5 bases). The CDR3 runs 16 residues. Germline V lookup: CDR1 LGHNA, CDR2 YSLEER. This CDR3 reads CASSRSEDPSTGDLFF. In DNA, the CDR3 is TGCGCCAGCAGCAGGAGTGAGGACCCCTCCACCGGGGATCTGTTTTTC.

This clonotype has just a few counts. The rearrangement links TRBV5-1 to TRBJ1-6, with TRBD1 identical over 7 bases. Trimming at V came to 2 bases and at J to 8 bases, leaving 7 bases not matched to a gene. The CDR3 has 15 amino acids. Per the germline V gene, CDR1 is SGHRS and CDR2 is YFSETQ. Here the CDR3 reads CASSLGGTEYSPLHF. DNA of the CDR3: TGCGCCAGCAGCTTAGGCGGGACAGAGTATTCACCCCTCCACTTT.

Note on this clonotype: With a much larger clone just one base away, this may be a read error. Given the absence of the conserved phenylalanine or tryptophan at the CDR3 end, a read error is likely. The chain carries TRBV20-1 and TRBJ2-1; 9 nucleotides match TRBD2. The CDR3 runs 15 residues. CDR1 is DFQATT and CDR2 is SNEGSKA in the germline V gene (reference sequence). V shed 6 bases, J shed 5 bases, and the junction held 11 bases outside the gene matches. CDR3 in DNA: TGCAGTGCCCATAGGGCTAGCGGGGCTGACAATGAGCAGTTCTCC. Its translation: CSAHRASGADNEQFS.

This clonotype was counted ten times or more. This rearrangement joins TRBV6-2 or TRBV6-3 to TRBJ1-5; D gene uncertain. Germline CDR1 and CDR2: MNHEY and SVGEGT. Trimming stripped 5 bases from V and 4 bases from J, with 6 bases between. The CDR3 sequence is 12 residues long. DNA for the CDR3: TGTGCCAGCAGTCAGCCAAATCAGCCCCAGCATTTT. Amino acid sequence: CASSQPNQPQHF.

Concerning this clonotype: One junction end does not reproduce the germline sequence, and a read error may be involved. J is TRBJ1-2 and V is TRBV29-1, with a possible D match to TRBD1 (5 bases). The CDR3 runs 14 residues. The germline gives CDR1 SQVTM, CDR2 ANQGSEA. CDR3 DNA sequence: TGCGGCGTTGAAGAGACAGAGTTTAACTATGGCTACACTTTC. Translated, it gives CGVEETEFNYGYTF.

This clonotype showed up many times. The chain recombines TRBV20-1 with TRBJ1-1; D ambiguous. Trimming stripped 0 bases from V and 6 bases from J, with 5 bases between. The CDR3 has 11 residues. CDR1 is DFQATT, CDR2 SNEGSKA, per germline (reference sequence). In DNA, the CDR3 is TGCAGTGCTAGAGATTTATCTGAAGCTTTCTTT. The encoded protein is CSARDLSEAFF.

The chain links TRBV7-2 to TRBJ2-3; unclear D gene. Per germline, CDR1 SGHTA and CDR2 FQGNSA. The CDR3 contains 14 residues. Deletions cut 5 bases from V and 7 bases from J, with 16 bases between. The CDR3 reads CASSLTCVPYTQYF. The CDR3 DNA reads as TGTGCCAGCAGCCTTACCTGCGTCCCATATACGCAGTATTTT.

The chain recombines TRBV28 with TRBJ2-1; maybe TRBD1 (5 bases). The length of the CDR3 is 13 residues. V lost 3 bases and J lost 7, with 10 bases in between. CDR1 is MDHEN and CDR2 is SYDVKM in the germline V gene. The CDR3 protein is CASSLGSGNEQFF. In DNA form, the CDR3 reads TGTGCCAGCAGTTTGGGATCAGGGAATGAGCAGTTCTTC.

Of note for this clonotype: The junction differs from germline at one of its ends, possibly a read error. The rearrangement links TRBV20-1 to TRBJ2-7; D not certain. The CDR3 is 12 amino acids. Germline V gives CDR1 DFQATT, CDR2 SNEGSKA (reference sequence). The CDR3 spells CSARDMESEHYF. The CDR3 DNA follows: TGCAGTGCTAGAGACATGGAGAGCGAGCATTACTTC.

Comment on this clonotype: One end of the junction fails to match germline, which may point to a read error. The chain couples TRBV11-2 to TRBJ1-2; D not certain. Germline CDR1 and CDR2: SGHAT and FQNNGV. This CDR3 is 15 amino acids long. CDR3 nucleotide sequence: TGTGCCAACAGCTTAGAGGTCGGAGGGCGGTATGGCTACACCTTC. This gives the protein CANSLEVGGRYGYTF.

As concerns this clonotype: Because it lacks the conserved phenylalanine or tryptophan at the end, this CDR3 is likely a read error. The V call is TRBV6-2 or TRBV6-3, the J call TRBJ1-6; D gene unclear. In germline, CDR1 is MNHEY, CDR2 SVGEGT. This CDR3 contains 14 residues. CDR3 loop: CGSVKGSGNSPLHL. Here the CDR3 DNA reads TGTGGCAGCGTCAAGGGATCGGGTAATTCACCCCTCCACTTA.